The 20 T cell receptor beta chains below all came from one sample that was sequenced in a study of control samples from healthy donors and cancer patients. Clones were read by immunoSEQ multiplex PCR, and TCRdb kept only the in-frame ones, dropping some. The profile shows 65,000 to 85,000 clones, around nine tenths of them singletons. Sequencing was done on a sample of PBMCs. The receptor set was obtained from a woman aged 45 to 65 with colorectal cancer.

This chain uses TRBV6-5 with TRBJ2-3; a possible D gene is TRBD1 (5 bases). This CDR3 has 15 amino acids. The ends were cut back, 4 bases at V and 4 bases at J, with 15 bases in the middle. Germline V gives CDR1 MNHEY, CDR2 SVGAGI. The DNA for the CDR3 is TGTGCCAGCAGTTTAGGAATAGGGGTGGCAGATACGCAGTATTTT. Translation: CASSLGIGVADTQYF.

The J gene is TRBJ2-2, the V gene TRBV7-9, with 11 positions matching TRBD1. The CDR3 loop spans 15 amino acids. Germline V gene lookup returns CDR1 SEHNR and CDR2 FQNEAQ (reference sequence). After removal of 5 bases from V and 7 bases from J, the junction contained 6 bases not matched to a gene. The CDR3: CASSPGQGAFGELFF. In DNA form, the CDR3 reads TGTGCCAGCAGCCCCGGACAGGGGGCATTCGGGGAGCTGTTTTTT.

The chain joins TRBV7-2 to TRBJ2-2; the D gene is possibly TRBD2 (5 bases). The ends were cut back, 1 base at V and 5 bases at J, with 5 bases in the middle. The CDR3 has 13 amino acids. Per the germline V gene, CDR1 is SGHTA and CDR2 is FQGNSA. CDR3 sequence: CASSLERTGELFF. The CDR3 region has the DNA TGTGCCAGCAGCTTAGAGCGGACCGGGGAGCTGTTTTTT. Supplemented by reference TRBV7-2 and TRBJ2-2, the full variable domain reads GAGVSQSPSNKVTEKGKDVELRCDPISGHTALYWYRQSLGQGLEFLIYFQGNSAPDKSGLPSDRFSAERTGGSVSTLTIQRTQQEDSAVYLCASSLERTGELFFGEGSRLTVL.

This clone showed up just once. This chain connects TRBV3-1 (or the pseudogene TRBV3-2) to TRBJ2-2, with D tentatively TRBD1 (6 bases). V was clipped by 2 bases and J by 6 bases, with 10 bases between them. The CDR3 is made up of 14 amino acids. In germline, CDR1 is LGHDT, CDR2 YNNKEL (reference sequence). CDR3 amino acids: CASSQRDIAGELFF. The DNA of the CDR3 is TGTGCCAGCAGCCAAAGGGACATCGCCGGGGAGCTGTTTTTT.

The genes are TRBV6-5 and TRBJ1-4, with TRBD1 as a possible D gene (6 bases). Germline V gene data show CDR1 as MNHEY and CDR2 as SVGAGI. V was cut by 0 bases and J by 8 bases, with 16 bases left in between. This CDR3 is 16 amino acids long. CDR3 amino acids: CASSYSILGGGEKLFF. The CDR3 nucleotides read TGTGCCAGCAGTTACTCGATTTTGGGGGGCGGGGAAAAACTGTTTTTT.

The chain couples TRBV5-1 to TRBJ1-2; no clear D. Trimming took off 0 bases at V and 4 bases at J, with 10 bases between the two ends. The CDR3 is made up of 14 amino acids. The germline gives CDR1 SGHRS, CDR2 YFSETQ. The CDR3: CASSLAESSYGYTF. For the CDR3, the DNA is TGCGCCAGCAGCTTGGCGGAATCGTCCTATGGCTACACCTTC.

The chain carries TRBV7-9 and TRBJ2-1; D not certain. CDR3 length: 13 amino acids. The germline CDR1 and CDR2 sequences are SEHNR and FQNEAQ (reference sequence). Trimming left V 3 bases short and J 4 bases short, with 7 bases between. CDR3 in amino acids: CASSFDIYNEQFF. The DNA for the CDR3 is TGTGCCAGCAGCTTCGACATTTACAATGAGCAGTTCTTC.

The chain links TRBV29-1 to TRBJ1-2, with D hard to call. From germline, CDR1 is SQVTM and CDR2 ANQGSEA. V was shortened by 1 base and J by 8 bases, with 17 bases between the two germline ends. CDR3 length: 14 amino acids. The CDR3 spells CSVEGWEETGGYTF. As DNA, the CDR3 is TGCAGCGTTGAAGGGTGGGAAGAAACGGGAGGCTACACCTTC.

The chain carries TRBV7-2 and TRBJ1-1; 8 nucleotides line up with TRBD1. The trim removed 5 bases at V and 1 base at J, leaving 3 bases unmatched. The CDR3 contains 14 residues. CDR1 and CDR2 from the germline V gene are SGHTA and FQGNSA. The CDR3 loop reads CASSLGQANTEAFF. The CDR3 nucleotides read TGTGCCAGCAGCCTGGGACAGGCGAACACTGAAGCTTTCTTT.

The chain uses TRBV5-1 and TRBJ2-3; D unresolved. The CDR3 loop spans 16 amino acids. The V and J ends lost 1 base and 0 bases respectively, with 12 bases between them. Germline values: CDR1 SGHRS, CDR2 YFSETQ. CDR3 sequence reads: CASSLFAVTSTDTQYF. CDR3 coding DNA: TGCGCCAGCAGCTTGTTCGCTGTCACTAGCACAGATACGCAGTATTTT.

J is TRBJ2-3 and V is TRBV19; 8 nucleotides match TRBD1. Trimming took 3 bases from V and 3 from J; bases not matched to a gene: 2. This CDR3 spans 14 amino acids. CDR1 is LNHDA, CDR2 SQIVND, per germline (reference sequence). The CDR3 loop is CASSIDRGTDTQYF. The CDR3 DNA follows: TGTGCCAGTAGTATCGACAGGGGAACAGATACGCAGTATTTT.

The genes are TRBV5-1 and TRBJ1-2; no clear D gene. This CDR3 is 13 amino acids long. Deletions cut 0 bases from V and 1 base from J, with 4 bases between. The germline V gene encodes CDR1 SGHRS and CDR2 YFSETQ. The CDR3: CASSLGLNYGYTF. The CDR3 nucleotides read TGCGCCAGCAGCTTGGGACTTAACTATGGCTACACCTTC.

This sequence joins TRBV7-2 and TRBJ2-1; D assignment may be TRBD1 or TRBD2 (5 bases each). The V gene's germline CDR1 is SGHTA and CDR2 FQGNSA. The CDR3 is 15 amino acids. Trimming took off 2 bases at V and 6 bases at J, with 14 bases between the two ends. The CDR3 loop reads CASSLTGLYGNEQFF. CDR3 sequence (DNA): TGTGCCAGCAGCTTAACGGGGCTTTATGGCAATGAGCAGTTCTTC.

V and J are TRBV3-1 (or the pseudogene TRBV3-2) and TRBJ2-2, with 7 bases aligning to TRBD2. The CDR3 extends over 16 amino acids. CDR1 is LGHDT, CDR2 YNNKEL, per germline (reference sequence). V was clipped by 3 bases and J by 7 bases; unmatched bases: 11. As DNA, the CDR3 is TGTGCCAGCAGCCACTCGAAACCCACGGGGGGCGGGGAGCTGTTTTTT. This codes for CASSHSKPTGGGELFF.

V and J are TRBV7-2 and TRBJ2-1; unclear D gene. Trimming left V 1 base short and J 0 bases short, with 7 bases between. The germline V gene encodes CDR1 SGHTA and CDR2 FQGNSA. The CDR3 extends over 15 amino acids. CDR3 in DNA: TGTGCCAGCAGCTTAGAACCGAGCTCCTACAATGAGCAGTTCTTC. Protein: CASSLEPSSYNEQFF.

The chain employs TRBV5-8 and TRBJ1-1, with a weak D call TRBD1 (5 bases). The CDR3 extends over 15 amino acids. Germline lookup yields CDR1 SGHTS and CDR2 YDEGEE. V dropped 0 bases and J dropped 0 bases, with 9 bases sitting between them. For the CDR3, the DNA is TGTGCCAGCAGCTTGGTTGGGGGGTTGAACACTGAAGCTTTCTTT. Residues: CASSLVGGLNTEAFF.

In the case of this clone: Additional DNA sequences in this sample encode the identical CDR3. The CDR3: CASSDGYGYTF. As DNA, the CDR3 is TGCGCCAGTTCGGACGGATATGGCTACACCTTC. The V call is TRBV10-2, the J call TRBJ1-2, with no clear D. Per germline, CDR1 WSHSY and CDR2 SAAADI. V was clipped by 9 bases and J by 5 bases, with 10 bases between them. The length of the CDR3 is 11 residues.

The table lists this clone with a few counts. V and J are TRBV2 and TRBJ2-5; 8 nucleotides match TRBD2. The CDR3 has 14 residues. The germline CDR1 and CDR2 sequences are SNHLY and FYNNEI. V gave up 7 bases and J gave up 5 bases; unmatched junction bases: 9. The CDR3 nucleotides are TGTGCCAGCACGCTCGGGGGGGCTCGGGAGACCCAGTACTTC. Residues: CASTLGGARETQYF.

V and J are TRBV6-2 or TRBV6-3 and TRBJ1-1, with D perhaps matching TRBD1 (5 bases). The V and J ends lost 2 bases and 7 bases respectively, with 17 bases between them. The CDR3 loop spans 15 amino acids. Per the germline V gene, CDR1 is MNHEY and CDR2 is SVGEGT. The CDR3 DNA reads TGTGCCAGCAGTTACCGGACACCGCTGGGCGGTGAAGCTTTCTTT. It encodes CASSYRTPLGGEAFF.

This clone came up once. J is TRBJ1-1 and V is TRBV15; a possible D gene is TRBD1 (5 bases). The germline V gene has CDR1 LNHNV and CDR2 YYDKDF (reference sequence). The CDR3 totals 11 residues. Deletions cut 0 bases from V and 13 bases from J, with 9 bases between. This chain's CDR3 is CATSRDKGVFF. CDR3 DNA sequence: TGTGCCACCAGCAGAGATAAAGGGGTTTTCTTT.